These T cell receptor beta chains were read from a single sample in a study of blood T cell repertoires in COVID-19. Some clones are missing from TCRdb's copy, which holds only in-frame ones; the method was immunoSEQ multiplex PCR. The repertoire holds roughly 55,000 clones, with roughly 80% as singletons. Source material: peripheral blood. The receptors stem from a man aged 80 or over with acute or convalescent COVID-19. CDR3s include the opening cysteine and the closing phenylalanine or tryptophan. A D gene is named only where the DNA matches it firmly. The size entry is marked missing in some rows and otherwise reads once, few, many or a size class.

j_call clone_size d_call v_call cdr3_aa cdr3_nt
TRBJ1-1 NA TRBD1 TRBV27 CASSRGYRGRVTEAFF TGTGCCAGCAGTCGCGGGTATAGGGGGCGGGTGACTGAAGCTTTCTTT
TRBJ1-2 once NA TRBV5-4 CASSPEYSGGYGYTF TGTGCCAGCAGCCCGGAGTACAGCGGTGGGTATGGCTACACCTTC
TRBJ2-7 few NA TRBV11-3 CASSLLSYEQYF TGTGCCAGCAGCTTGTTATCCTACGAGCAGTACTTC
TRBJ2-2 NA NA TRBV30 CAWSPQRSYTGELFF TGTGCCTGGAGCCCCCAGCGGAGTTACACCGGGGAGCTGTTTTTT
TRBJ2-2 NA NA TRBV15 CATSRGGLLGTGELFF TGTGCCACCAGCAGAGGGGGCCTTCTGGGGACCGGGGAGCTGTTTTTT
TRBJ1-1 NA TRBD1 TRBV19 CASSTDRRGTEAFF TGTGCCAGTAGTACGGACAGGAGGGGCACTGAAGCTTTCTTT
TRBJ1-1 NA NA TRBV19 CASSIAVNTEAFF TGTGCCAGTAGTATAGCAGTGAACACTGAAGCTTTCTTT
TRBJ1-1 NA NA TRBV5-1 CASSLEGQGNTEAFF TGCGCCAGCAGCCTGGAGGGGCAGGGGAACACTGAAGCTTTCTTT
TRBJ1-5 NA NA TRBV21-1 CASSKAELGQFCQPQHF TGTGCCAGCAGCAAAGCGGAATTAGGACAGTTTTGCCAGCCCCAGCATTTT
TRBJ2-7 NA TRBD2 TRBV5-1 CASSHGLAGLPHEQYF TGCGCCAGCAGCCATGGACTAGCGGGGCTTCCCCACGAGCAGTACTTC
TRBJ2-7 NA TRBD1 TRBV30 CAWSVQGAYEQYF TGTGCCTGGAGTGTACAGGGGGCCTACGAGCAGTACTTC
TRBJ1-2 NA NA TRBV7-9 CASSPPSRASNYGYTF TGTGCCAGCAGCCCACCCTCGAGGGCTTCTAACTATGGCTACACCTTC
TRBJ1-1 NA NA TRBV28 CASRLQVTEAFF TGTGCCAGCAGGCTTCAGGTTACTGAAGCTTTCTTT
TRBJ2-2 NA NA TRBV24-1 CATSRTANTGELFF TGTGCCACCAGTCGGACTGCGAACACCGGGGAGCTGTTTTTT
TRBJ1-2 many TRBD1 TRBV12-3/TRBV12-4 CASSEGQGLGYTF TGTGCCAGCAGTGAGGGACAGGGCCTTGGCTACACCTTC
TRBJ2-5 NA TRBD2 TRBV5-1 CASSLAPAGGRETQYF TGCGCCAGCAGCTTGGCCCCAGCGGGGGGGCGAGAGACCCAGTACTTC
TRBJ2-5 NA NA TRBV5-1 CASSPGASGGDF TGCGCCAGCAGCCCAGGGGCATCGGGAGGTGACTTC
TRBJ2-2 NA TRBD1 TRBV5-1 CASSTQDRTTGELFF TGCGCCAGCAGCACTCAGGACAGGACCACCGGGGAGCTGTTTTTT
TRBJ1-1 NA NA TRBV6-5 CASKEEMNTEAFF TGTGCCAGCAAGGAGGAAATGAACACTGAAGCTTTCTTT
TRBJ2-1 NA TRBD2 TRBV5-4 CASSLELLAGGPNEQFF TGTGCCAGCAGCTTGGAGCTCCTAGCGGGGGGGCCGAATGAGCAGTTCTTC
TRBJ1-5 few TRBD1 TRBV2 CASRDGGQLGNQPQHF TGTGCCAGCAGGGACGGGGGACAGTTAGGCAATCAGCCCCAGCATTTT
TRBJ2-3 NA TRBD2 TRBV6-1 CASSELAGVSDTQYF TGTGCCAGCAGTGAACTAGCGGGAGTCTCAGATACGCAGTATTTT
TRBJ2-5 NA NA TRBV9 CASSVDGSVETQYF TGTGCCAGCAGCGTAGACGGTAGCGTCGAGACCCAGTACTTC
TRBJ2-5 NA TRBD2 TRBV24-1 CATSDLAGVQETQYF TGTGCCACCAGTGACTTAGCGGGAGTCCAAGAGACCCAGTACTTC
TRBJ1-2 NA NA TRBV2 CASSESAGTYGYTF TGTGCCAGCAGTGAATCGGCAGGAACCTATGGCTACACCTTC
TRBJ1-2 NA NA TRBV11-3 CASSLGSWTGNYGYTF TGTGCCAGCAGCTTAGGTAGCTGGACTGGGAACTATGGCTACACCTTC
TRBJ1-6 NA TRBD1 TRBV27 CASTQDRGLNSPLHF TGTGCCAGCACCCAGGACAGGGGGCTTAATTCACCCCTCCACTTT
TRBJ2-4 once NA TRBV6-5 CASRALTGPKNIQYF TGTGCCAGCAGGGCCCTGACAGGTCCGAAAAACATTCAGTACTTC
TRBJ2-1 NA TRBD2 TRBV24-1 CATSDPGLAGRNEQFF TGTGCCACCAGTGACCCGGGACTAGCGGGACGTAATGAGCAGTTCTTC
TRBJ2-3 NA NA TRBV6-5 CASRASVGSTDTQYF TGTGCCAGCAGAGCGTCGGTTGGGAGCACAGATACGCAGTATTTT
TRBJ2-1 NA NA TRBV2 CASSEWAAHVSYNEQFF TGTGCCAGCAGTGAATGGGCTGCCCACGTCTCCTACAATGAGCAGTTCTTC
TRBJ1-1 NA NA TRBV29-1 CSVERGRNTEAFF TGCAGCGTTGAGAGGGGGAGGAACACTGAAGCTTTCTTT
TRBJ1-2 NA TRBD1 TRBV11-2 CASSLVRDSPNYGYTF TGTGCCAGCAGCTTAGTCCGGGACAGTCCTAACTATGGCTACACCTTC
TRBJ2-3 NA TRBD2 TRBV4-1 CASSHQSGGMDTDTQYF TGCGCCAGCAGCCACCAGAGCGGGGGCATGGACACAGATACGCAGTATTTT
TRBJ2-1 NA TRBD1 TRBV3-1/TRBV3-2 CASRGGQGAGGNEQFF TGTGCCAGCAGGGGAGGACAGGGGGCGGGAGGCAATGAGCAGTTCTTC
TRBJ2-3 once NA TRBV5-1 CASSFFSRGGGDTQYF TGCGCCAGCAGCTTCTTCTCCAGGGGCGGCGGAGATACGCAGTATTTT
TRBJ2-1 NA TRBD1 TRBV6-1 CASNLQGAGEQFF TGTGCCAGCAACTTACAGGGGGCGGGTGAGCAGTTCTTC
TRBJ2-3 NA TRBD2 TRBV5-1 CASSVRPSGRAGDTQYF TGCGCCAGCAGCGTACGACCTAGCGGGAGGGCCGGAGATACGCAGTATTTT
TRBJ1-3 once NA TRBV19 CASRTTGNSGNTIYF TGTGCCAGTAGGACCACAGGGAACTCTGGAAACACCATATATTTT
TRBJ1-5 NA NA TRBV24-1 CATSDGQYYSNQPQHF TGTGCCACCAGTGACGGACAGTACTATAGCAATCAGCCCCAGCATTTT
TRBJ1-5 NA TRBD1 TRBV5-1 CASSLAGQGNQPQHF TGCGCCAGCAGCTTGGCGGGACAGGGGAATCAGCCCCAGCATTTT
TRBJ1-1 NA TRBD1 TRBV3-1/TRBV3-2 CASSLLGQGVAFF TGTGCCAGCAGCCTACTTGGACAGGGCGTAGCTTTCTTT
TRBJ2-1 NA TRBD2 TRBV19 CATGGGAETVEQFF TGTGCCACCGGCGGGGGAGCGGAAACGGTTGAGCAGTTCTTC
TRBJ1-2 NA NA TRBV6-5 CASSSRTSYGYTF TGTGCCAGCAGTTCCAGGACATCCTATGGCTACACCTTC
TRBJ1-2 once TRBD1 TRBV27 CASSQTGAHTYGYTF TGTGCCAGCAGCCAGACAGGGGCCCACACCTATGGCTACACCTTC
TRBJ2-7 NA TRBD1 TRBV6-5 CASSSSPGQSSYEQYF TGTGCCAGCAGTTCCTCCCCGGGACAGAGCTCCTACGAGCAGTACTTC
TRBJ1-1 NA NA TRBV6-5 CASSRVAGAGAFF TGTGCCAGCAGTCGCGTAGCAGGGGCTGGTGCTTTCTTT
TRBJ1-3 few NA TRBV9 CASSVGAEGNTIYF TGTGCCAGCAGCGTAGGGGCAGAAGGAAACACCATATATTTT
TRBJ2-4 NA TRBD2 TRBV3-1/TRBV3-2 CASSRGTSGVYIQYF TGTGCCAGCAGCCGAGGGACTAGCGGGGTTTACATTCAGTACTTC
TRBJ2-2 NA NA TRBV7-8 CASSARRGDTGELFF TGTGCCAGCAGCGCTCGCAGGGGGGACACCGGGGAGCTGTTTTTT
TRBJ2-1 NA NA TRBV19 CASSIQRDWSYNEQFF TGTGCCAGTAGTATCCAACGGGACTGGAGCTACAATGAGCAGTTCTTC
TRBJ2-5 NA TRBD2 TRBV7-6 CASSLWPPSGSQETQYF TGTGCCAGCAGCTTATGGCCGCCTAGCGGGAGCCAAGAGACCCAGTACTTC
TRBJ2-1 NA TRBD2 TRBV5-1 CASSLGLAGEIQFF TGCGCCAGCAGCTTGGGACTAGCGGGGGAGATACAGTTCTTC
TRBJ2-7 once NA TRBV3-1/TRBV3-2 CASSQSRGPVLYEQYF TGTGCCAGCAGCCAATCACGGGGTCCCGTTCTTTACGAGCAGTACTTC
TRBJ2-5 NA NA TRBV7-9 CASRETASETQYF TGTGCCAGCAGGGAAACAGCATCAGAGACCCAGTACTTC